The source of this TCR beta chain is a study of blood T cell repertoires in COVID-19. Study as a whole: Sites in the United States, Italy and Spain provided acute and convalescent COVID-19 samples. Sample material is recorded as cDNA or gDNA derived from T cells, B-cell-depleted T cells, or PBMCs.

V lost 3 bases and J lost 9; bases outside the gene matches: 11. Per germline, CDR1 SEHNR and CDR2 FQNEAQ (reference sequence). This CDR3 comprises 17 residues. In the source study's methods: Reference gene primer amplification gave nucleated cell count estimates. Only in-frame clones appear in the TCRdb table, and some are missing; sequencing was by immunoSEQ multiplex PCR. That table supplies the V and J calls and clone size; D and trimming were determined from the DNA. The sample carries more than 400,000 clones, approximately 85% recorded once. The sample consisted of peripheral blood. The gene calls are TRBV7-9 and TRBJ2-1, with 13 positions matching TRBD2. The sequence came from a human donor in a cohort sampled during active COVID-19. The CDR3 sequence: CASSFSGLAGVRSEQFF. DNA of the CDR3: TGTGCCAGCAGCTTCAGTGGACTAGCGGGAGTTAGGAGTGAGCAGTTCTTC. Based on the CDR3 plus reference TRBV7-9 and TRBJ2-1, the full variable domain is DTGVSQNPRHKITKRGQNVTFRCDPISEHNRLYWYRQTLGQGPEFLTYFQNEAQLEKSRLLSDRFSAERPKGSFSTLEIQRTEQGDSAMYLCASSFSGLAGVRSEQFFGPGTRLTVL.